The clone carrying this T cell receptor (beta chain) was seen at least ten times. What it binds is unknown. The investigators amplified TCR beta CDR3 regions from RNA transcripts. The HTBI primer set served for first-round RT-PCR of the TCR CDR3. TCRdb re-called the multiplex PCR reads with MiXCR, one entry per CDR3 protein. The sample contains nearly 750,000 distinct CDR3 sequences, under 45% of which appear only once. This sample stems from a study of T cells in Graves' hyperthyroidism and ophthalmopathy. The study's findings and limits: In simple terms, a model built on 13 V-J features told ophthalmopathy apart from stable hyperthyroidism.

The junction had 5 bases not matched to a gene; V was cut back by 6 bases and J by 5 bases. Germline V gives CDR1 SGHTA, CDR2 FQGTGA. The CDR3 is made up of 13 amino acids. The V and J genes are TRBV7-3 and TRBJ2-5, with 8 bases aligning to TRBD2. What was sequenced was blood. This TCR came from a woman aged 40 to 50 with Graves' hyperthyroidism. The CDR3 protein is CASRIAGSETQYF. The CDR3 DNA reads TGTGCCAGCAGGATAGCGGGATCGGAGACCCAGTACTTC.